Following are 28 T cell receptor beta chains from one sample sequenced in a study of CD8 T cells in Susac syndrome. When the RNA was reverse transcribed, random hexamers were used with an input of roughly 0.5 to 1 ug. TCRdb redid the calling of the immunoSEQ multiplex PCR reads with MiXCR, one entry per CDR3 protein. In the table there are a few hundred thousand distinct CDR3 sequences, approximately 94% of which are singletons. Sample: CD4+ T cells from PBMCs. These receptors all stem from a human donor with Susac syndrome.

Of note for this clonotype: One end of the junction fails to match germline, which may point to a read error. The V call is TRBV20-1, the J call TRBJ2-3; 8 nucleotides line up with TRBD1. This CDR3 region has 8 residues. Germline V gives CDR1 DFQATT, CDR2 SNEGSKA (reference sequence). The CDR3 loop reads CSAMDRDF. The DNA for the CDR3 is TGCAGTGCTATGGACAGGGATTTT.

This clonotype came up once. The rearrangement joins TRBV6-6 to TRBJ2-7, with a possible D match to TRBD2 (7 bases). Germline V CDR1 and CDR2: MNHNY, SVGAGI (reference sequence). This CDR3 has 16 amino acids. The germline V and J ends were trimmed by 5 bases and 6 bases, with 23 bases remaining between them. The CDR3 is CASSRRAGASRGEQYF. CDR3 in DNA: TGTGCCAGCAGTCGTCGCGCGGGGGCGAGTCGGGGCGAGCAGTACTTC.

The V gene is TRBV11-3, the J gene TRBJ2-1; D is tentatively TRBD1 or TRBD2 (5 bases each). V gave up 6 bases and J gave up 8 bases, with 17 bases separating them. This CDR3 comprises 14 residues. Germline values: CDR1 SGHNT, CDR2 YENEEA. The CDR3 spells CASRLPSWGDEQFF. In nucleotides, the CDR3 is TGTGCCAGCAGACTCCCTAGCTGGGGCGATGAGCAGTTCTTC.

The rearrangement joins TRBV4-1 to TRBJ2-3, with D possibly matching TRBD1 (6 bases). This CDR3 is 14 amino acids long. With 5 bases removed from V and 0 bases from J, the gap between germline ends came to 9 bases. The germline V gene has CDR1 MGHRA and CDR2 YSYEKL. The CDR3 DNA reads TGCGCCAGCAGCGGGGGCCCTAGCACAGATACGCAGTATTTT. This codes for CASSGGPSTDTQYF.

This clonotype is a singleton in its sample. This sequence joins TRBV7-3 and TRBJ2-5; D is possibly TRBD1 (6 bases). Trimming cost V 2 bases and J 4 bases, with 11 bases left between them. Germline V gives CDR1 SGHTA, CDR2 FQGTGA. CDR3 size: 14 residues. The CDR3 here is CASSLLGRGETQYF. The CDR3, as DNA: TGTGCCAGCAGCTTATTGGGCAGGGGAGAGACCCAGTACTTC.

The chain is built from TRBV20-1 and TRBJ2-7; D possibly corresponds to TRBD1 (6 bases). The V end was cut by 6 bases, the J end by 8 bases, with 14 bases between. Germline V gene data show CDR1 as DFQATT and CDR2 as SNEGSKA (reference sequence). The CDR3 is 11 amino acids. CDR3 nucleotides: TGCAGTGCCAAAGCAGGGGTTAAGCAGTACTTC. Protein: CSAKAGVKQYF.

The chain has TRBV3-1 and TRBJ2-2, with TRBD2 as a possible D gene (6 bases). The germline V gene has CDR1 LGHDT and CDR2 YNNKEL (reference sequence). Trimming removed 5 bases from V and 5 bases from J, with 12 bases in between. The CDR3 consists of 14 residues. The CDR3, as DNA: TGTGCCAGCAGCGACCACCGGGGGACCGGGGAGCTGTTTTTT. Protein: CASSDHRGTGELFF.

This chain's CDR3 is CASSFRQGLSGNTIYF. CDR3 bases: TGTGCCAGCAGTTTTCGACAGGGATTGTCTGGAAACACCATATATTTT. V and J are TRBV12-3 or TRBV12-4 and TRBJ1-3; 7 bases map to TRBD1. CDR3 length equals 16 residues. J lost 1 base, V lost 3 bases, and 6 bases had no gene match.

In its sample, this clonotype was seen once. The chain employs TRBV10-2 and TRBJ1-1; D is undetermined. V lost 3 bases to trimming and J lost 4 bases, with 6 bases between them. CDR1 and CDR2 (germline): WSHSY, SAAADI. The CDR3 has 12 amino acids. The CDR3 DNA reads as TGCGCCAGCAGTGAAGTAGGCACTGAAGCTTTCTTT. It yields the protein CASSEVGTEAFF.

This chain uses TRBV3-1 with TRBJ2-5; D ambiguous. This CDR3 contains 12 residues. The germline V gene encodes CDR1 LGHDT and CDR2 YNNKEL (reference sequence). V lost 6 bases to trimming and J lost 5 bases, with 10 bases between them. The CDR3 reads CASSHGRETQYF. The DNA of the CDR3 is TGTGCCAGCAGTCACGGCAGGGAGACCCAGTACTTC.

V is TRBV29-1 and J is TRBJ1-1; D perhaps matches TRBD1 (5 bases). Germline V gene data show CDR1 as SQVTM and CDR2 as ANQGSEA. The CDR3 contains 14 residues. V lost 4 bases to trimming and J lost 4 bases, with 16 bases between them. This CDR3 reads CSVGWGGGTTEAFF. The CDR3 DNA reads as TGCAGCGTTGGATGGGGCGGGGGGACCACTGAAGCTTTCTTT.

The rearrangement links TRBV5-6 to TRBJ2-7; no definite D call. This CDR3 has 14 residues. Deletions cut 4 bases from V and 2 bases from J, with 13 bases between. Germline V lookup: CDR1 SGHDT, CDR2 YYEEEE. The CDR3 bases are TGTGCCAGCAGCCCGGCCGGCCCAACCTACGAGCAGTACTTC. Translation: CASSPAGPTYEQYF.

The chain uses TRBV5-6 and TRBJ2-5, with 8 bases fitting TRBD1. The germline V gene has CDR1 SGHDT and CDR2 YYEEEE. The V segment lost 4 bases and the J segment 5 bases; nucleotides outside the gene matches: 4. The CDR3 sequence is 13 residues long. CDR3 in DNA: TGTGCCAGCAGCCCTAGGACAGGGGAGACCCAGTACTTC. This encodes CASSPRTGETQYF.

The rearrangement joins TRBV12-3 or TRBV12-4 to TRBJ2-7; TRBD2 might be the D (5 bases). The ends were cut back, 4 bases at V and 7 bases at J, with 5 bases in the middle. This CDR3 is 10 amino acids long. The chain's CDR3 is CASSSGEQYF. As DNA, the CDR3 is TGTGCCAGCAGTTCGGGGGAGCAGTACTTC.

The chain joins TRBV18 to TRBJ1-1; 8 nucleotides agree with TRBD1. Germline CDR1 is KGHSH and CDR2 is LQKENI. J gave up 2 bases and V 3 bases, and 8 bases lay outside the gene matches. The CDR3 has 16 residues. CDR3: CASSPGDRGLNTEAFF. In nucleotides, the CDR3 is TGTGCCAGCTCACCCGGTGACAGGGGACTTAACACTGAAGCTTTCTTT.

In its sample, this clonotype was seen once. The chain joins TRBV12-3 or TRBV12-4 to TRBJ1-5, with D possibly being TRBD1 (6 bases). The CDR3 runs to 14 residues. V was cut by 4 bases and J by 7 bases, with 14 bases left in between. In DNA, the CDR3 is TGTGCCAGCAGTTCAGACAACAGGGTCCAGCCCCAGCATTTT. Protein product: CASSSDNRVQPQHF.

This chain links TRBV24-1 with TRBJ2-5; TRBD1 aligns across 7 bases. The V and J ends lost 3 bases and 3 bases, in that order; junction bases with no gene match: 6. The CDR3 contains 15 residues. Germline V gives CDR1 KGHDR, CDR2 SFDVKD. The CDR3 protein is CATSDPGQRKETQYF. The CDR3 bases are TGTGCCACCAGTGATCCGGGACAGAGAAAAGAGACCCAGTACTTC.

The chain joins TRBV5-1 to TRBJ2-5; no clear D gene. The CDR3 contains 14 residues. Trimming removed 4 bases from V and 1 base from J, with 11 bases in between. Germline lookup yields CDR1 SGHRS and CDR2 YFSETQ. The CDR3 DNA follows: TGCGCCAGCAGCCCCCTGGTCAGCCAAGAGACCCAGTACTTC. Its translation: CASSPLVSQETQYF.

This rearrangement joins TRBV6-2 or TRBV6-3 to TRBJ2-7, with D unclear. Trimming stripped 8 bases from V and 2 bases from J, with 10 bases between. This CDR3 is built from 12 residues. Germline lookup yields CDR1 MNHEY and CDR2 SVGEGT. The CDR3 DNA follows: TGTGCCAGCTCACAGCTCCCCTACGAGCAGTACTTC. Protein: CASSQLPYEQYF.

The chain employs TRBV9 and TRBJ2-3, with 7 bases fitting TRBD2. Trimming took 6 bases from V and 2 from J; bases not matched to a gene: 9. The CDR3 consists of 15 residues. Looked up from germline, CDR1 is SGDLS and CDR2 is YYNGEE. The chain's CDR3 is CASTVGAGDTDTQYF. The CDR3 DNA reads as TGTGCCAGCACGGTCGGGGCGGGGGACACAGATACGCAGTATTTT.

The rearrangement links TRBV2 to TRBJ2-4; D call uncertain. The germline V gene encodes CDR1 SNHLY and CDR2 FYNNEI. The CDR3 covers 11 residues. V shed 4 bases and J shed 3 bases, with 1 base lying between them. As DNA, the CDR3 is TGTGCCAGCAGTGTCAAAAACATTCAGTACTTC. It translates to CASSVKNIQYF.

The chain links TRBV13 to TRBJ2-5; D tentatively fits TRBD1 or TRBD2 (5 bases each). This CDR3 is built from 15 residues. CDR1 PRHDT and CDR2 FYEKMQ come from the germline V gene (reference sequence). V lost 3 bases and J 7 bases, leaving 18 bases between the germline ends. This CDR3 reads CASSFGTLGPRTQYF. As DNA, the CDR3 is TGTGCCAGCAGCTTCGGGACCCTCGGCCCACGGACCCAGTACTTC.

The chain links TRBV6-1 to TRBJ1-1; tentatively, D is TRBD1 (6 bases). The germline gives CDR1 MNHNS, CDR2 SASEGT. V shed 6 bases and J shed 1 base, with 18 bases lying between them. The CDR3 totals 16 residues. The CDR3 coding sequence is TGTGCCAGCAGGAACGGGGGCCTTACGGAGAACACTGAAGCTTTCTTT. Its protein product is CASRNGGLTENTEAFF.

The chain couples TRBV27 to TRBJ2-3, with D uncertain. Germline CDR1 and CDR2: MNHEY and SMNVEV (reference sequence). The CDR3 loop spans 15 amino acids. Trimming shortened V by 9 bases and J by 4 bases, and 20 bases separated the two germline ends. The CDR3 loop reads CARSLSQPLADTQYF. The CDR3, as DNA: TGTGCCAGGTCGTTGTCCCAACCTCTCGCAGATACGCAGTATTTT.

This chain links TRBV20-1 with TRBJ2-1; 7 bases match TRBD2. J lost 8 bases, V lost 4 bases, and 11 bases had no gene match. The length of the CDR3 is 14 residues. Germline assignment: CDR1 DFQATT and CDR2 SNEGSKA (reference sequence). CDR3 in amino acids: CSANFAGVFDEQFF. The DNA of the CDR3 is TGCAGTGCTAATTTTGCGGGGGTGTTCGATGAGCAGTTCTTC.

The J gene is TRBJ1-5, the V gene TRBV18; a weak D match, TRBD1 (5 bases). Per germline, CDR1 KGHSH and CDR2 LQKENI. The CDR3 spans 14 residues. Trimming removed 2 bases from V and 7 bases from J, with 12 bases in between. CDR3 nucleotides: TGTGCCAGCTCACCAGGGGGGGTAGGGCAGCCCCAGCATTTT. It codes for CASSPGGVGQPQHF.

The rearrangement joins TRBV2 to TRBJ1-5; possibly TRBD1 for D (5 bases). Germline CDR1 reads SNHLY; CDR2 reads FYNNEI. V gave up 4 bases and J gave up 4 bases, with 11 bases separating them. This CDR3 contains 14 residues. This CDR3 reads CASSAAGRNQPQHF. For the CDR3, the DNA is TGTGCCAGCAGTGCGGCAGGGAGAAATCAGCCCCAGCATTTT.

The V and J genes are TRBV3-1 and TRBJ1-1; 8 nucleotides line up with TRBD1. V was pared by 10 bases and J by 1 base, with 8 bases of the junction left unmatched. Germline V CDR1 and CDR2: LGHDT, YNNKEL (reference sequence). This CDR3 spans 14 amino acids. In nucleotides, the CDR3 is TGTGCCACCGCCTTAACAGGGGGGAACACTGAAGCTTTCTTT. Its protein product is CATALTGGNTEAFF. Based on the CDR3 plus reference TRBV3-1 and TRBJ1-1, the full variable domain is DTAVSQTPKYLVTQMGNDKSIKCEQNLGHDTMYWYKQDSKKFLKIMFSYNNKELIINETVPNRFSPKSPDKAHLNLHINSLELGDSAVYFCATALTGGNTEAFFGQGTRLTVV.